This T cell receptor beta chain was identified in a study of blood T cells in healthy people across ages. All donors came from Russia, were Caucasian and healthy, and spanned ages about 6 to 95. The extraction recovered at least 5.5 micrograms of total RNA per sample. V gave up 3 bases and J gave up 6 bases, with 15 bases separating them. Germline CDR1 is MDHEN and CDR2 is SYDVKM. There are 15 residues in the CDR3. Next came a second PCR, run for roughly 6 to 11 cycles, which used a sample-barcoded 5' primer along with a J-beta primer mix. The template-switch adaptor was a 5' adaptor with 12 random nucleotides. It tagged each cDNA molecule. TCRdb fed the 5' RACE reads into MiXCR, producing one record per CDR3 protein. The table shows 1.5 million to 1.9 million distinct CDR3 sequences, with roughly 43% occurring only once. General study findings and limits: Researchers said unsorted PBMCs prevented a conclusive naive versus antigen-experienced comparison.

Points on this clonotype: The antigen remains unidentified.

This receptor was identified in a woman between 18 and 29 years old in good health. Sample: blood. The V gene is TRBV28, the J gene TRBJ2-4; D is ambiguous. This chain's CDR3 is CASSFPSPPINIQYF. The CDR3 coding sequence is TGTGCCAGCAGTTTCCCCAGTCCTCCCATAAACATTCAGTACTTC.